This is a list of T cell receptor beta chains from one sample in a study of T cell repertoires in cytomegalovirus infection. One entry per CDR3 protein results from TCRdb running MiXCR on the reads. The sample includes hundreds of thousands of distinct CDR3 sequences, approximately 31% of them seen just once. Sample: PBMCs. Receptor source: a human donor in good health (CMV status not recorded). Some clones in this sample may be carry-over from other donors' samples. The CDR3 runs from the conserved cysteine through the conserved F or W. Each record gives: V gene, CDR3 length, J gene, D gene, CDR3 protein. The D gene is left open where the match is weak.

V gene: TRBV11-3
CDR3 length: 14
J gene: TRBJ2-2
D gene: .
CDR3 protein: CASSLYRGTGELFF

V gene: TRBV10-3
CDR3 length: 14
J gene: TRBJ1-5
D gene: TRBD1
CDR3 protein: CAISPGQINQPQHF

V gene: TRBV7-6
CDR3 length: 13
J gene: TRBJ2-7
D gene: .
CDR3 protein: CASSPGFSYEQYF

V gene: TRBV6-5
CDR3 length: 13
J gene: TRBJ2-7
D gene: .
CDR3 protein: CASSPDGTYEQYF

V gene: TRBV12-5
CDR3 length: 18
J gene: TRBJ2-2
D gene: TRBD1
CDR3 protein: CASGLAEQGVLQAGELFF

V gene: TRBV7-9
CDR3 length: 15
J gene: TRBJ2-1
D gene: TRBD2
CDR3 protein: CASSPRTSTRDEQFF

V gene: TRBV27
CDR3 length: 13
J gene: TRBJ1-2
D gene: .
CDR3 protein: CASSQRQRYGYTF

V gene: TRBV4-3
CDR3 length: 16
J gene: TRBJ2-2
D gene: .
CDR3 protein: CASSQELGAGTGELFF

V gene: TRBV6-6
CDR3 length: 15
J gene: TRBJ1-1
D gene: .
CDR3 protein: CASSYSLGGRTEAFF

V gene: TRBV10-3
CDR3 length: 16
J gene: TRBJ1-3
D gene: .
CDR3 protein: CAISESEGFSGNTIYF

V gene: TRBV20-1
CDR3 length: 12
J gene: TRBJ2-3
D gene: .
CDR3 protein: CSARRGTDTQYF

V gene: TRBV7-2
CDR3 length: 15
J gene: TRBJ2-7
D gene: .
CDR3 protein: CASSLVGAVAYEQYF

V gene: TRBV7-6
CDR3 length: 15
J gene: TRBJ2-5
D gene: TRBD2
CDR3 protein: CASSRTSGVGETQYF

V gene: TRBV19
CDR3 length: 15
J gene: TRBJ1-4
D gene: .
CDR3 protein: CASSQGITTNEKLFF

V gene: TRBV7-9
CDR3 length: 16
J gene: TRBJ2-6
D gene: .
CDR3 protein: CASSPPSGFGANVLTF

V gene: TRBV5-1
CDR3 length: 14
J gene: TRBJ2-7
D gene: .
CDR3 protein: CASSLSGLTYEQYF

V gene: TRBV24-1
CDR3 length: 14
J gene: TRBJ1-1
D gene: .
CDR3 protein: CATSAAAAGSEAFF

V gene: TRBV19
CDR3 length: 16
J gene: TRBJ1-1
D gene: .
CDR3 protein: CASSIKMAGPNTEAFF

V gene: TRBV23-1
CDR3 length: 16
J gene: TRBJ2-4
D gene: TRBD1
CDR3 protein: CASSHGQGARKNIQYF

V gene: TRBV7-9
CDR3 length: 14
J gene: TRBJ2-5
D gene: TRBD1
CDR3 protein: CASSSKDRAETQYF

V gene: TRBV6-1
CDR3 length: 14
J gene: TRBJ1-5
D gene: .
CDR3 protein: CASSEEDINQPQHF

V gene: TRBV5-1
CDR3 length: 18
J gene: TRBJ2-7
D gene: TRBD2
CDR3 protein: CASSLAPTSGDIRYEQYF

V gene: TRBV9
CDR3 length: 16
J gene: TRBJ1-4
D gene: .
CDR3 protein: CASSVGDGGPGEKLFF

V gene: TRBV12-3/TRBV12-4
CDR3 length: 17
J gene: TRBJ1-3
D gene: TRBD1
CDR3 protein: CASSLSRTGNSGNTIYF

V gene: TRBV7-9
CDR3 length: 12
J gene: TRBJ2-2
D gene: .
CDR3 protein: CASTPNTGELFF

V gene: TRBV20-1
CDR3 length: 14
J gene: TRBJ2-7
D gene: .
CDR3 protein: CSATQISLPYEQYF

V gene: TRBV5-6
CDR3 length: 15
J gene: TRBJ2-5
D gene: TRBD1
CDR3 protein: CASSLIKGARETQYF

V gene: TRBV11-2
CDR3 length: 18
J gene: TRBJ2-1
D gene: .
CDR3 protein: CASSRWGSPQTPYNAPFF

V gene: TRBV7-2
CDR3 length: 15
J gene: TRBJ2-7
D gene: TRBD2
CDR3 protein: CAIILVSAGGREQYF

V gene: TRBV4-3
CDR3 length: 13
J gene: TRBJ2-7
D gene: TRBD1
CDR3 protein: CASSTDRGYEQYF

V gene: TRBV5-1
CDR3 length: 17
J gene: TRBJ2-7
D gene: TRBD2
CDR3 protein: CASSPLLGGATSYEQYF

V gene: TRBV7-6
CDR3 length: 16
J gene: TRBJ1-1
D gene: .
CDR3 protein: CASSIPSDRPNTEAFF

V gene: TRBV7-2
CDR3 length: 15
J gene: TRBJ2-5
D gene: .
CDR3 protein: CASSYRGGVGDTQYF

V gene: TRBV19
CDR3 length: 14
J gene: TRBJ1-5
D gene: .
CDR3 protein: CASSMVGDNQPQHF

V gene: TRBV7-4
CDR3 length: 14
J gene: TRBJ2-7
D gene: TRBD1
CDR3 protein: CASSPGTGMREQYF

V gene: TRBV20-1
CDR3 length: 16
J gene: TRBJ2-5
D gene: .
CDR3 protein: CSARGHGPSLVETQYF

V gene: TRBV24-1
CDR3 length: 16
J gene: TRBJ2-6
D gene: .
CDR3 protein: CATSDSVVSGANVLTF

V gene: TRBV5-5
CDR3 length: 14
J gene: TRBJ2-3
D gene: TRBD2
CDR3 protein: CASSGAGGSDTQYF

V gene: TRBV4-3
CDR3 length: 17
J gene: TRBJ1-3
D gene: .
CDR3 protein: CASSQDEATASGNTIYF

V gene: TRBV29-1
CDR3 length: 15
J gene: TRBJ1-2
D gene: TRBD1
CDR3 protein: CSVDSLDRGYYGYTF

V gene: TRBV27
CDR3 length: 14
J gene: TRBJ1-2
D gene: .
CDR3 protein: CASSLSGAGYGYTF

V gene: TRBV20-1
CDR3 length: 12
J gene: TRBJ2-1
D gene: .
CDR3 protein: CSASPFVPDRFF

V gene: TRBV14
CDR3 length: 18
J gene: TRBJ2-7
D gene: .
CDR3 protein: CASSQDWAGVGGIYEQYF

V gene: TRBV10-2
CDR3 length: 13
J gene: TRBJ2-7
D gene: .
CDR3 protein: CASSEQISYEQYF

V gene: TRBV6-6
CDR3 length: 15
J gene: TRBJ1-2
D gene: TRBD1
CDR3 protein: CASSSRTGRNYGYTF

V gene: TRBV2
CDR3 length: 12
J gene: TRBJ1-3
D gene: .
CDR3 protein: CASRTGPNTIYF

V gene: TRBV12-3/TRBV12-4
CDR3 length: 15
J gene: TRBJ1-5
D gene: TRBD1
CDR3 protein: CASRGQLYSNQPQHF

V gene: TRBV7-2
CDR3 length: 14
J gene: TRBJ2-7
D gene: TRBD1
CDR3 protein: CASSSDRASYEQYF

V gene: TRBV19
CDR3 length: 14
J gene: TRBJ1-2
D gene: .
CDR3 protein: CASSPDLRDYGYTF

V gene: TRBV19
CDR3 length: 13
J gene: TRBJ1-2
D gene: .
CDR3 protein: CASSIDLGTGYTF

V gene: TRBV27
CDR3 length: 15
J gene: TRBJ1-1
D gene: .
CDR3 protein: CASSLAGREGVEAFF

V gene: TRBV20-1
CDR3 length: 14
J gene: TRBJ1-5
D gene: .
CDR3 protein: CSAPSRGSNQPQHF